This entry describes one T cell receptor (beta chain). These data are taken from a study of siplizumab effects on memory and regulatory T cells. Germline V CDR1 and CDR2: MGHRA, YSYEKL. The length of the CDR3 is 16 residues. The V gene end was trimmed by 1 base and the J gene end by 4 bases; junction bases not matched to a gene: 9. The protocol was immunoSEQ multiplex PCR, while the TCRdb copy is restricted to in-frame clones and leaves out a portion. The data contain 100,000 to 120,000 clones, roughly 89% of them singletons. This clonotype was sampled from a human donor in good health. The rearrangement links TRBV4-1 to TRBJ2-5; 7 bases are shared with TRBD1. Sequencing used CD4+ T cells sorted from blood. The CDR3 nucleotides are TGCGCCAGCAGCCAAGTTGCGAATCGGGACAGAGAGACCCAGTACTTC. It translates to CASSQVANRDRETQYF.